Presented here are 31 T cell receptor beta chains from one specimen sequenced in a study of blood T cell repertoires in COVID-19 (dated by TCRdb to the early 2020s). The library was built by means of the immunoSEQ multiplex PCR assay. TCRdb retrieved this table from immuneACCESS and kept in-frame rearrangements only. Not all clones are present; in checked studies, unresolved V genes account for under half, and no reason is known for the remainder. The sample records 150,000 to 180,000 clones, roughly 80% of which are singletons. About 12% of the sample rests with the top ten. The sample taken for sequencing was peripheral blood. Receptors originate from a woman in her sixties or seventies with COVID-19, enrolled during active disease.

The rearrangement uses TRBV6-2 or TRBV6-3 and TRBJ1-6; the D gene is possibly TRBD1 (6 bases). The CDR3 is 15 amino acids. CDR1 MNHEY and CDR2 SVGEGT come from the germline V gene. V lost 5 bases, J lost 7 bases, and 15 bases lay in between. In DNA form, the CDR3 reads TGTGCCAGCAGTGCATCCGGACAGAAAAATTCACCCCTCCACTTT. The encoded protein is CASSASGQKNSPLHF.

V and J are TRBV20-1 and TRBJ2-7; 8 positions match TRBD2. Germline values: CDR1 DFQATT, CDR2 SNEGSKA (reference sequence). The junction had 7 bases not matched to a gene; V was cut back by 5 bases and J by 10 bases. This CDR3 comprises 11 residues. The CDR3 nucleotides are TGCAGTGCTTCAAGCGGGGGCCTCCAGTACGTC. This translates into CSASSGGLQYV.

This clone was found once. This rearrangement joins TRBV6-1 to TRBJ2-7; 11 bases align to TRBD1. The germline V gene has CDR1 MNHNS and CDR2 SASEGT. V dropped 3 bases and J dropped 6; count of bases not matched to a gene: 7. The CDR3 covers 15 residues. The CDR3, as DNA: TGTGCCAGCAGTGATGGACAGGGGGCCGGCGTCGAGCAGTACGTC. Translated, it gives CASSDGQGAGVEQYV.

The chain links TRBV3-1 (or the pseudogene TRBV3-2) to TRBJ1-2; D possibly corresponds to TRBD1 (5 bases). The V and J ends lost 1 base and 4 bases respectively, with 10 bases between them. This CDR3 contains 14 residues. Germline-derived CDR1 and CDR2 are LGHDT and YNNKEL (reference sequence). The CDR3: CASSQATGGYGYTF. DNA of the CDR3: TGTGCCAGCAGCCAAGCAACGGGGGGCTATGGCTACACCTTC.

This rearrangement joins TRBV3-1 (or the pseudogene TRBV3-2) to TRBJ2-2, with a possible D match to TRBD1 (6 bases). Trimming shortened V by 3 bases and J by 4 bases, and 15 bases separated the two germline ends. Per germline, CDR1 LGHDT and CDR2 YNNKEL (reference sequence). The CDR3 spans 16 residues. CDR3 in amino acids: CASSHSRAGATGELFF. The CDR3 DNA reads TGTGCCAGCAGCCATAGCAGGGCAGGGGCCACCGGGGAGCTGTTTTTT.

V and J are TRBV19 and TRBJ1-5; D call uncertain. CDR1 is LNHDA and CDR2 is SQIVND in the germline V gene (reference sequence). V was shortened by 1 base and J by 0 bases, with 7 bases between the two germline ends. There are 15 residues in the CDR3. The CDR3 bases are TGTGCCAGTAGTATAGTTTCGGGTAGCAATCAGCCCCAGCATTTT. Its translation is CASSIVSGSNQPQHF.

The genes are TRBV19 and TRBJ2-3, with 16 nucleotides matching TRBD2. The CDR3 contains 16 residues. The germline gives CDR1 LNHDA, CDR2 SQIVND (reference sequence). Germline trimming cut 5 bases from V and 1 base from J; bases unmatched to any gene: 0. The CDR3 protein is CASSGTSGGGTDTQYF. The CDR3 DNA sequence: TGTGCCAGTAGTGGGACTAGCGGGGGGGGCACAGATACGCAGTATTTT.

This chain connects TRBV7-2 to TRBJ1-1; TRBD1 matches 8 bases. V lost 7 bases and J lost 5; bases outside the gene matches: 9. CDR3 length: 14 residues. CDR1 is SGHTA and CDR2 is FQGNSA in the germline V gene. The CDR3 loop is CASNRDRGGTEAFF. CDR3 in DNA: TGTGCCAGCAACCGCGACAGGGGCGGGACTGAAGCTTTCTTT.

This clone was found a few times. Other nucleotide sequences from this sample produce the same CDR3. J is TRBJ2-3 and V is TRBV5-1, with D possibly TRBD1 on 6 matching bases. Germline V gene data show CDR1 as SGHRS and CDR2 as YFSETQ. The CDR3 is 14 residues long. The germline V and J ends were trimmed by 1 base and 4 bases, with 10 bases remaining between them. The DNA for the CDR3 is TGCGCCAGCAGCTTGTCTTACAGGGCAGATACGCAGTATTTT. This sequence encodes CASSLSYRADTQYF.

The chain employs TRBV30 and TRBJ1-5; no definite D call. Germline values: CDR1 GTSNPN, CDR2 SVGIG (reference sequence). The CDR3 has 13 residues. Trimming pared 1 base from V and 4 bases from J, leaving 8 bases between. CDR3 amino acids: CAWSEGGNQPQHF. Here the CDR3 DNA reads TGTGCCTGGAGTGAAGGCGGGAATCAGCCCCAGCATTTT.

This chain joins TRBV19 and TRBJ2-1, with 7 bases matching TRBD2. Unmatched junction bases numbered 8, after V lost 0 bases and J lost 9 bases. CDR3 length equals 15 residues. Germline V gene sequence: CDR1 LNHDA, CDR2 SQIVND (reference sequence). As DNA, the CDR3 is TGTGCCAGTAGTATAGATCCCAGGGAGGGTGGTGAGCAGTTCTTC. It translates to CASSIDPREGGEQFF.

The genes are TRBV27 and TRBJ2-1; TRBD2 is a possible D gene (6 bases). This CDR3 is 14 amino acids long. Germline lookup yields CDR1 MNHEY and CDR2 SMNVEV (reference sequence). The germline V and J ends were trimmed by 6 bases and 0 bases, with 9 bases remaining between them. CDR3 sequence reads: CASRERASYNEQFF. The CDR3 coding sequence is TGTGCCAGCAGAGAGCGGGCCTCCTACAATGAGCAGTTCTTC.

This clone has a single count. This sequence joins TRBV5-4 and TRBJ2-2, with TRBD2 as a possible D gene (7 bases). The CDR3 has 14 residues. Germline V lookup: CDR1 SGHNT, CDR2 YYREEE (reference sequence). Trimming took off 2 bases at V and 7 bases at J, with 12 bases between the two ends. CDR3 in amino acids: CASSLRGAGGELFF. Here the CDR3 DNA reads TGTGCCAGCAGCTTACGGGGGGCAGGCGGGGAGCTGTTTTTT.

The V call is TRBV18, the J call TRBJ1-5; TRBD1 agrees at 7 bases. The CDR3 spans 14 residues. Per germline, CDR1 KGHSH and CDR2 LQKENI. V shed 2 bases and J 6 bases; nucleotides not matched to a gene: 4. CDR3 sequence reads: CASSPGAGGQPQHF. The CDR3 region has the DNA TGTGCCAGCTCACCAGGGGCAGGGGGTCAGCCCCAGCATTTT.

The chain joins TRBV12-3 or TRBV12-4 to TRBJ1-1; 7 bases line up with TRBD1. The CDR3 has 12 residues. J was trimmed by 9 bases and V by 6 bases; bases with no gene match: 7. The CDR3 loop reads CASRQGSTKAFF. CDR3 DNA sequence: TGTGCCAGCAGACAGGGGTCGACGAAAGCTTTCTTT.

As DNA, the CDR3 is TGTGCCAGCAGCACAGGGGGCGCAAGTTATGGCTACACCTTC. It specifies CASSTGGASYGYTF. The J gene is TRBJ1-2, the V gene TRBV27; TRBD1 matches 9 bases. There are 14 residues in the CDR3. The germline V gene has CDR1 MNHEY and CDR2 SMNVEV (reference sequence). J lost 5 bases, V lost 6 bases, and 7 bases had no gene match.

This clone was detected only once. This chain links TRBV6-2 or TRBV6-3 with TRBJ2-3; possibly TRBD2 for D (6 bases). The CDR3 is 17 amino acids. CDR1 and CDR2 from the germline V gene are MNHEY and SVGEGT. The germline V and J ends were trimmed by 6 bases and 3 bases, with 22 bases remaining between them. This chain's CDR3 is CASSPQIWAGRTDTQYF. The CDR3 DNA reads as TGTGCCAGCAGCCCCCAGATCTGGGCGGGGAGGACAGATACGCAGTATTTT.

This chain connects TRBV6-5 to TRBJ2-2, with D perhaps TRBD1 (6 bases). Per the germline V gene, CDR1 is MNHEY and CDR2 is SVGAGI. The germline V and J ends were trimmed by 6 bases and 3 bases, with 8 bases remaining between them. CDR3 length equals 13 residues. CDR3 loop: CASSSGDTGELFF. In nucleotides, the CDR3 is TGTGCCAGCAGCTCAGGGGACACCGGGGAGCTGTTTTTT.

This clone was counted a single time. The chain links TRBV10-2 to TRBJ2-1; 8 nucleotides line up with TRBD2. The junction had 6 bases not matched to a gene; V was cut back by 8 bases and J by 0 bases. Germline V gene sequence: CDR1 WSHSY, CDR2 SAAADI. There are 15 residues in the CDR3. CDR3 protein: CASVMGTSSYNEQFF. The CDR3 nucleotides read TGCGCCAGCGTGATGGGGACTAGCTCCTACAATGAGCAGTTCTTC.

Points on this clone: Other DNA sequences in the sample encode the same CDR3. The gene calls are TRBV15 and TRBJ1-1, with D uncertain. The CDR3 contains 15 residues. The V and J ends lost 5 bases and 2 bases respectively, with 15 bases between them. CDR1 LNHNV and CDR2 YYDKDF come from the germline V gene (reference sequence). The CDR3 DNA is TGTGCCACCAGCCGGGATAGGAGGTTTAACACTGAAGCTTTCTTT. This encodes CATSRDRRFNTEAFF.

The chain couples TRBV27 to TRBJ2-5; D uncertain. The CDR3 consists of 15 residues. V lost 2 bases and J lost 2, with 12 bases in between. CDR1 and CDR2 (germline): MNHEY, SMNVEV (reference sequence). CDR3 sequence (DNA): TGTGCCAGCAGTTTAATGGCGGCCGTGCAAGAGACCCAGTACTTC. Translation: CASSLMAAVQETQYF.

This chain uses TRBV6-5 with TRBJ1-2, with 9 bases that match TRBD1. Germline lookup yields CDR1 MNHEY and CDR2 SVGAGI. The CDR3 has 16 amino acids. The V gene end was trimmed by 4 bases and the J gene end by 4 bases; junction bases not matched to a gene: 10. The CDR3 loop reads CASSSPRDRAIYGYTF. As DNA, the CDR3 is TGTGCCAGCAGTTCCCCCCGGGACAGGGCAATCTATGGCTACACCTTC.

The CDR3 loop is CASSHNRDWRVNEQFF. CDR3 coding DNA: TGTGCCAGTAGTCACAACCGGGACTGGCGGGTCAATGAGCAGTTCTTC. The chain recombines TRBV19 with TRBJ2-1, with a possible D match to TRBD2 (6 bases). Trimming removed 5 bases from V and 6 bases from J, with 20 bases in between. Per the germline V gene, CDR1 is LNHDA and CDR2 is SQIVND (reference sequence). The CDR3 spans 16 residues.

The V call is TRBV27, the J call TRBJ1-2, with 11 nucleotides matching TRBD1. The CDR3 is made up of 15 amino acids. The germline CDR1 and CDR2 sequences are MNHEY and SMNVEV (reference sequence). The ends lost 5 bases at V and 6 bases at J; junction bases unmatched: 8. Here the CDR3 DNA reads TGTGCCAGCAGTCCTTGGACAGGGGGCGCGGATGGCTACACCTTC. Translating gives CASSPWTGGADGYTF.

The CDR3 protein is CASSRGATGPYTGELFF. In nucleotides, the CDR3 is TGTGCCAGCAGCAGAGGCGCTACAGGGCCGTACACCGGGGAGCTGTTTTTT. The chain links TRBV2 to TRBJ2-2; tentative D call: TRBD1 (6 bases). Deletions cut 6 bases from V and 3 bases from J, with 20 bases between. Germline V CDR1 and CDR2: SNHLY, FYNNEI. The CDR3 has 17 residues.

Here the CDR3 reads CASSDPGSSYNEQFF. CDR3 bases: TGTGCCAGCAGTGACCCAGGGTCCTCTTACAATGAGCAGTTCTTC. This chain connects TRBV2 to TRBJ2-1; D possibly corresponds to TRBD1 (5 bases). With 3 bases removed from V and 4 bases from J, the gap between germline ends came to 13 bases. Germline V gene sequence: CDR1 SNHLY, CDR2 FYNNEI. The CDR3 covers 15 residues.

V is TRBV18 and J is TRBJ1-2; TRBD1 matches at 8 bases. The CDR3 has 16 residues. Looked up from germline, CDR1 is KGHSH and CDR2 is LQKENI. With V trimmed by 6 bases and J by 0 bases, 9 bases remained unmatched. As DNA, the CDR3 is TGTGCCAGCTCCCCCACCGGCAGGGGGCCTAACTATGGCTACACCTTC. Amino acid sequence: CASSPTGRGPNYGYTF.

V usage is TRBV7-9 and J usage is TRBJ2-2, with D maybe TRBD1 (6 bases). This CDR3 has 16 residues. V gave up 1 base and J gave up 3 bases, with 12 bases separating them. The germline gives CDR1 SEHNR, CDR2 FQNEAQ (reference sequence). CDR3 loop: CASSLVHRVHTGELFF. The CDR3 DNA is TGTGCCAGCAGCTTAGTGCACAGGGTACACACCGGGGAGCTGTTTTTT. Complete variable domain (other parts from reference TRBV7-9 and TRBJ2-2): DTGVSQNPRHKITKRGQNVTFRCDPISEHNRLYWYRQTLGQGPEFLTYFQNEAQLEKSRLLSDRFSAERPKGSFSTLEIQRTEQGDSAMYLCASSLVHRVHTGELFFGEGSRLTVL.

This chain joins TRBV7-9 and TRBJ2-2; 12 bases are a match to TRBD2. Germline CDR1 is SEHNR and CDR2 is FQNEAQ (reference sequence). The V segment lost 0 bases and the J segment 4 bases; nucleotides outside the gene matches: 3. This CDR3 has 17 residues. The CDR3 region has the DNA TGTGCCAGCAGCTTAGCTTCTAGCGGGAGGGCCACCGGGGAGCTGTTTTTT. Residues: CASSLASSGRATGELFF.

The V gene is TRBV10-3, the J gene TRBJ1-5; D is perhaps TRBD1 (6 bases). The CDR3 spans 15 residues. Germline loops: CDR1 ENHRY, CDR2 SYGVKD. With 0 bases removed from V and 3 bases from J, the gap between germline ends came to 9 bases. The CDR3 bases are TGTGCCATCAGTGAGTCCCGGGACATCAATCAGCCCCAGCATTTT. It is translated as CAISESRDINQPQHF.

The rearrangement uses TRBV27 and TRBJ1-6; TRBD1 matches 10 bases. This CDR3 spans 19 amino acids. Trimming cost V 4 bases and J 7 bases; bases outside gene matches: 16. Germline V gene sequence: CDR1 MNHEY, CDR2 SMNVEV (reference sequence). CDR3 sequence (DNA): TGTGCCAGCAGTTCTATTGCCCCCGGGACAGGGGTTAGAAATTCACCCCTCCACTTT. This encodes CASSSIAPGTGVRNSPLHF.